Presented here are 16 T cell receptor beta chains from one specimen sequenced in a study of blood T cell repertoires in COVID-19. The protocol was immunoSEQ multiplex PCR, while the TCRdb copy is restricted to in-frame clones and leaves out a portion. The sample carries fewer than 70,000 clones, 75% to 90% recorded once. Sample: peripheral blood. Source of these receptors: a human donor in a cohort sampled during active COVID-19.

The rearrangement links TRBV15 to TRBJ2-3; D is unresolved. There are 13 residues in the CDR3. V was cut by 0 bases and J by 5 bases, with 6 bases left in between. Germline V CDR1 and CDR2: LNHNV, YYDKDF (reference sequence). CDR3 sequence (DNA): TGTGCCACCAGCAGAGATTACAGAGATACGCAGTATTTT. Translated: CATSRDYRDTQYF.

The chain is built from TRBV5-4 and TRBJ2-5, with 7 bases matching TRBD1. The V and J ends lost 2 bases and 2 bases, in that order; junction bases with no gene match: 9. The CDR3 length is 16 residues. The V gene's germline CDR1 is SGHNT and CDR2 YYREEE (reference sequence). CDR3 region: CASSFRIGGGQETQYF. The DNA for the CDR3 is TGTGCCAGCAGCTTCAGAATAGGGGGCGGACAAGAGACCCAGTACTTC.

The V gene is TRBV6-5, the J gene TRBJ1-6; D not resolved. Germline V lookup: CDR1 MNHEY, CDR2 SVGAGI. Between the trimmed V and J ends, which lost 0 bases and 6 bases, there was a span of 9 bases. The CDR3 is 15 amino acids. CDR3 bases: TGTGCCAGCAGTTACTCGAATGCGCGTAATTCACCCCTCCACTTT. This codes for CASSYSNARNSPLHF.

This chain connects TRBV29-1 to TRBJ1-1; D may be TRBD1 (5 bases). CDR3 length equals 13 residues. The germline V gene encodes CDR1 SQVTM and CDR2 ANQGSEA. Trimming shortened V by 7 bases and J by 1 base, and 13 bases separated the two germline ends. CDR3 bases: TGCAGCGGGGGGATTGGCAGGAACACTGAAGCTTTCTTT. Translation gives CSGGIGRNTEAFF.

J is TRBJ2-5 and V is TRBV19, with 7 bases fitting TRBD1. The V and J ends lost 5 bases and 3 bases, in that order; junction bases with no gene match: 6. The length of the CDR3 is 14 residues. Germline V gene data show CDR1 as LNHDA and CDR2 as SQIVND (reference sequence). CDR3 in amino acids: CASSFFDREETQYF. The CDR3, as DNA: TGTGCCAGTAGTTTCTTCGACAGGGAAGAGACCCAGTACTTC.

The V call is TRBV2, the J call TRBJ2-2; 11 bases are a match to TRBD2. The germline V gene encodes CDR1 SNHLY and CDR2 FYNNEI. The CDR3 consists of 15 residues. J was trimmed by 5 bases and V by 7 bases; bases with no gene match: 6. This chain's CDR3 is CASMVAGGSTGELFF. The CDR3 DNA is TGTGCCAGCATGGTAGCGGGAGGGTCTACCGGGGAGCTGTTTTTT. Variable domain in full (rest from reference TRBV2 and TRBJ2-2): EPEVTQTPSHQVTQMGQEVILRCVPISNHLYFYWYRQILGQKVEFLVSFYNNEISEKSEIFDDQFSVERPDGSNFTLKIRSTKLEDSAMYFCASMVAGGSTGELFFGEGSRLTVL.

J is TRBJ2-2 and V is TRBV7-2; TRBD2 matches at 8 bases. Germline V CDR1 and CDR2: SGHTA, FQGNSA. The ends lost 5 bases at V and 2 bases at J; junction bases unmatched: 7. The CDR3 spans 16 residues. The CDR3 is CASSVLGGGNTGELFF. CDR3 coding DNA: TGTGCCAGCAGCGTCCTCGGGGGGGGCAACACCGGGGAGCTGTTTTTT.

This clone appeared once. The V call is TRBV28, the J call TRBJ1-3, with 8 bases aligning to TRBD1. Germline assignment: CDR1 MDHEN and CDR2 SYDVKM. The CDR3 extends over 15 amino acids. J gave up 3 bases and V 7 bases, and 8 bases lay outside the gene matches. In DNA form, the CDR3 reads TGTGCCAGCACCGCAGGGGGCTTAAGTGGAAACACCATATATTTT. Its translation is CASTAGGLSGNTIYF. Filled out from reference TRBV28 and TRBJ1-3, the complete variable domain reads DVKVTQSSRYLVKRTGEKVFLECVQDMDHENMFWYRQDPGLGLRLIYFSYDVKMKEKGDIPEGYSVSREKKERFSLILESASTNQTSMYLCASTAGGLSGNTIYFGEGSWLTVV.

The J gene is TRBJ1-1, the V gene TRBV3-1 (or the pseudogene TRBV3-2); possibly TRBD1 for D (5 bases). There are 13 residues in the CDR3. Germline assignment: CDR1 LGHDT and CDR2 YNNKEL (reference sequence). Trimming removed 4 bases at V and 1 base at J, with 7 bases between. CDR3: CASSPRGNTEAFF. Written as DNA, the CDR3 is TGTGCCAGCAGCCCAAGGGGGAACACTGAAGCTTTCTTT.

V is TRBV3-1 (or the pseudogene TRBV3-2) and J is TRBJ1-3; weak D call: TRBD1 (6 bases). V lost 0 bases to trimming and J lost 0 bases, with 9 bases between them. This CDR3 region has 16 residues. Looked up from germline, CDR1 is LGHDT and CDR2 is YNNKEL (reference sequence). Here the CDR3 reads CASSQDGQSSGNTIYF. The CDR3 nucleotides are TGTGCCAGCAGCCAAGATGGACAGAGCTCTGGAAACACCATATATTTT.

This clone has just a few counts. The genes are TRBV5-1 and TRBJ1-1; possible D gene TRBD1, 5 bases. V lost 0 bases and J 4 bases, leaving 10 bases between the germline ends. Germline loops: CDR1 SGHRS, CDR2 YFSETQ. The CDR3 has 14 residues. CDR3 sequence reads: CASSLEVGLTEAFF. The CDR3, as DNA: TGCGCCAGCAGCTTGGAGGTGGGACTCACTGAAGCTTTCTTT.

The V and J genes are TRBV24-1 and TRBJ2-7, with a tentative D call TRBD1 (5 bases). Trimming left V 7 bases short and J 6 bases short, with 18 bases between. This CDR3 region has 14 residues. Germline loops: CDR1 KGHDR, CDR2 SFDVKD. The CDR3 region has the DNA TGTGCCACCAGGACAGCCCAAAGGTCTCCCGAGCAGTACTTC. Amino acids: CATRTAQRSPEQYF.

CDR3 coding DNA: TGTGCCAGCAGCTTAGGAACCAGTAGCGGGAGCTCCTACGAGCAGTACTTC. Its translation: CASSLGTSSGSSYEQYF. The chain carries TRBV7-6 and TRBJ2-7, with TRBD2 matching over 9 bases. The CDR3 runs to 17 residues. Losses at the gene ends were 1 base for V and 0 bases for J; bases not matched to a gene: 7. CDR1 and CDR2 from the germline V gene are SGHVS and FNYEAQ.

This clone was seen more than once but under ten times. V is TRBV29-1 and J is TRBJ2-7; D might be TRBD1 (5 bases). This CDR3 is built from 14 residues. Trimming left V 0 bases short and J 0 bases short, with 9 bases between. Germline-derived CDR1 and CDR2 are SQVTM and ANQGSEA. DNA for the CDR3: TGCAGCGTTGAAGAAGCAGGGTTCTCCTACGAGCAGTACTTC. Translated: CSVEEAGFSYEQYF.

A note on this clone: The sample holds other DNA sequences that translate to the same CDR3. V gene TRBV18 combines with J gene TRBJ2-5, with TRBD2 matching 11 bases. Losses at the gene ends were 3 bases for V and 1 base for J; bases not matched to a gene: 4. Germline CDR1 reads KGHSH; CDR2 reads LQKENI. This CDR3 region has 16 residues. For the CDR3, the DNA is TGTGCCAGCTCACCGAGCCTAGCGGGAGGCCAAGAGACCCAGTACTTC. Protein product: CASSPSLAGGQETQYF.

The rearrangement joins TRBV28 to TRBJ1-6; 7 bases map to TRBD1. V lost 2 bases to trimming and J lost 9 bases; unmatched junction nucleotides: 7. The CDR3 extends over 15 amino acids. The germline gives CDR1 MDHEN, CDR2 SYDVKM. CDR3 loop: CASSLPQGSPSPLHF. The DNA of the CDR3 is TGTGCCAGCAGTTTACCACAGGGGTCCCCTTCACCCCTCCACTTT.